This is a list of T cell receptor beta chains from one sample in a study of T cells expressing NK-cell markers. Reprocessing the 5' RACE reads, TCRdb reports a single entry for every CDR3 protein and omits DNA. The ten most abundant clones cover roughly 20% of a sample with more than 90,000 distinct CDR3 sequences. Material: blood T cells: a sorted CD56 or NKG2C T cell subset, CD4+ or CD8+ T cells, or bulk PBMC T cells (not recorded which). The receptors come from a woman between 18 and 69 years old in good health. Each CDR3 is given with its conserved first and last residue.

CDR3 length: 14
J gene: TRBJ2-3
V gene: TRBV5-6
CDR3 protein: CASSQGSWTDTQYF

CDR3 length: 16
J gene: TRBJ2-7
V gene: TRBV6-1
CDR3 protein: CASSRPRASLAYEQYF

CDR3 length: 14
J gene: TRBJ2-1
V gene: TRBV7-3
CDR3 protein: CASRDGSSYNEQFF

CDR3 length: 13
J gene: TRBJ2-7
V gene: TRBV28
CDR3 protein: CASRSGVSYEQYF

CDR3 length: 15
J gene: TRBJ1-4
V gene: TRBV7-6
CDR3 protein: CASSKSGSANEKLFF

CDR3 length: 15
J gene: TRBJ1-2
V gene: TRBV6-5
CDR3 protein: CASSHSGTGIGGYTF

CDR3 length: 14
J gene: TRBJ2-1
V gene: TRBV29-1
CDR3 protein: CSALGGAYYNEQFF

CDR3 length: 16
J gene: TRBJ2-7
V gene: TRBV10-3
CDR3 protein: CAISEFAGGPRYEQYF

CDR3 length: 17
J gene: TRBJ2-1
V gene: TRBV27
CDR3 protein: CASSPMRLAKLENEQFF

CDR3 length: 14
J gene: TRBJ2-7
V gene: TRBV20-1
CDR3 protein: CSARFLAQPLEQYF

CDR3 length: 13
J gene: TRBJ2-2
V gene: TRBV29-1
CDR3 protein: CSALVGGAGELFF

CDR3 length: 12
J gene: TRBJ2-2
V gene: TRBV20-1
CDR3 protein: CSAPKNTGELFF

CDR3 length: 14
J gene: TRBJ2-2
V gene: TRBV5-1
CDR3 protein: CASSFTSGTGELFF

CDR3 length: 17
J gene: TRBJ2-1
V gene: TRBV6-1
CDR3 protein: CASSEAAIPGPWNEQFF

CDR3 length: 15
J gene: TRBJ1-5
V gene: TRBV28
CDR3 protein: CASSLWGVGNQPQHF

CDR3 length: 17
J gene: TRBJ2-1
V gene: TRBV4-3
CDR3 protein: CASSQVISGGPGNEQFF

CDR3 length: 13
J gene: TRBJ1-3
V gene: TRBV28
CDR3 protein: CASSSLGANTIYF

CDR3 length: 16
J gene: TRBJ2-2
V gene: TRBV29-1
CDR3 protein: CSVGLAGGPNTGELFF

CDR3 length: 15
J gene: TRBJ1-1
V gene: TRBV27
CDR3 protein: CASSWGQGINTEAFF

CDR3 length: 17
J gene: TRBJ1-4
V gene: TRBV27
CDR3 protein: CASSSRTGGPSHEKLFF

CDR3 length: 17
J gene: TRBJ2-7
V gene: TRBV5-1
CDR3 protein: CASSLSRGGGSQGEQYF

CDR3 length: 15
J gene: TRBJ2-5
V gene: TRBV7-7
CDR3 protein: CASTHRDSHGETQYF

CDR3 length: 17
J gene: TRBJ2-3
V gene: TRBV4-3
CDR3 protein: CASSQEVGGGPTDTQYF

CDR3 length: 15
J gene: TRBJ1-1
V gene: TRBV6-1
CDR3 protein: CASSGQRSLNTEAFF

CDR3 length: 16
J gene: TRBJ2-6
V gene: TRBV25-1
CDR3 protein: CASTLGGPSGANVLTF

CDR3 length: 19
J gene: TRBJ2-1
V gene: TRBV12-3/TRBV12-4
CDR3 protein: CASSLALGQTSNFDNEQFF